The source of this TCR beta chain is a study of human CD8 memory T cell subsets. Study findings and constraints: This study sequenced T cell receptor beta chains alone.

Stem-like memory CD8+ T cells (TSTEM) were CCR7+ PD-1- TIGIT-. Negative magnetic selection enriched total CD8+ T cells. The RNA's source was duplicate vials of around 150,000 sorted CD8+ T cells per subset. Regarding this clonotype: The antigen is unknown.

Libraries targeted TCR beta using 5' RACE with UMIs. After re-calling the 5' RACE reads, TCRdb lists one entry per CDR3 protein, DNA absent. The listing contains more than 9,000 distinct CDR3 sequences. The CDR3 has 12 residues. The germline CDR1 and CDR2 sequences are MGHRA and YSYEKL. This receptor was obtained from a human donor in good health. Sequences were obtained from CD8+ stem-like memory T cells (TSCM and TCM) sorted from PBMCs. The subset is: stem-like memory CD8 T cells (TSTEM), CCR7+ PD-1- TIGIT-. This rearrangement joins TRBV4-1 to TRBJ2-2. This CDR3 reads CASGKDTGELFF.